The subject of this entry is one T cell receptor beta chain. The sample originates from a study of control samples from healthy donors and cancer patients. Some clones are missing from TCRdb's copy, which holds only in-frame ones; the method was immunoSEQ multiplex PCR. The repertoire has 80,000 to 100,000 clones, 92% of them found once; the top ten carry approximately 3%. The length of the CDR3 is 12 residues. Trimming took off 0 bases at V and 8 bases at J, with 7 bases between the two ends. Germline V gives CDR1 MNHNY, CDR2 SVGAGI (reference sequence). The rearrangement uses TRBV6-6 and TRBJ1-1; D is unclear. This TCR came from a human donor in good health. The donor label of this sample is uncertain. Sample: blood. DNA for the CDR3: TGTGCCAGCAGTTACTCGCTAGCAGAAGCTTTCTTT. It translates to CASSYSLAEAFF.